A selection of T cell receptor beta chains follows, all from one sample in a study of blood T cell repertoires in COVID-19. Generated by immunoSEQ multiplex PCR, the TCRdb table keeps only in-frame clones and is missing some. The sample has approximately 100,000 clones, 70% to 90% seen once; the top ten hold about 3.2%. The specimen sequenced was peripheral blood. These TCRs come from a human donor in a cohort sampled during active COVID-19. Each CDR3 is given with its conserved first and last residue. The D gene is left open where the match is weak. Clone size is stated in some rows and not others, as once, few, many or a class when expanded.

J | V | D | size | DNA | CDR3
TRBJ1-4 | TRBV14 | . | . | TGTGCCAGCAGCCCCCAAAGGGCAGGGCGAAATGAAAAACTGTTTTTT | CASSPQRAGRNEKLFF
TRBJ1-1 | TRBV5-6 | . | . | TGTGCCAGCAGCTTGGTTCACGGGGGAAGCACTGAAGCTTTCTTT | CASSLVHGGSTEAFF
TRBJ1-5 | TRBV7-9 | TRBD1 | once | TGTGCCAGCAGCTCTGGACAGGGAAGCAATCAGCCCCAGCATTTT | CASSSGQGSNQPQHF
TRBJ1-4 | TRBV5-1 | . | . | TGCGCCAGCAGCCTCTCCACTGAGGAAAGTGAAAAACTGTTTTTT | CASSLSTEESEKLFF
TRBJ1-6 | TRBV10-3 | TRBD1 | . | TGTGCCATCAGCCTAGGGGACAGCAATTCACCCCTCCACTTT | CAISLGDSNSPLHF
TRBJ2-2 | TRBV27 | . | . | TGTGCCAGCAGTGCGGACAGCTTTGGGGGGGAGCTGTTTTTT | CASSADSFGGELFF
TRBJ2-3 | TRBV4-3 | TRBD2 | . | TGCGCCAGCAGCCATCAGCTAGCGGGAGCCTTGGCAGATACGCAGTATTTT | CASSHQLAGALADTQYF
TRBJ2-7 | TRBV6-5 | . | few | TGTGCCAGCAGTTACTCGACGGGGTACTACTCCTACGAGCAGTACTTC | CASSYSTGYYSYEQYF
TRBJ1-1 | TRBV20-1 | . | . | TGCAGTGCCTTGCTGTTCCTAGAAGCTTTCTTT | CSALLFLEAFF
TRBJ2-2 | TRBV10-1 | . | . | TGCGCCAGCGGAAAGACAGCGAACACCGGGGAGCTGTTTTTT | CASGKTANTGELFF
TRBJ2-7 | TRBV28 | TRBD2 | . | TGTGCCAGCAGTCCCCGGGGAGCGGGAAACCACGAGCAGTACTTC | CASSPRGAGNHEQYF
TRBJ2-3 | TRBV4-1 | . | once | TGCGCCAGCAGCCTGACTGGCTTGCCAACTAGCACAGATACGCAGTATTTT | CASSLTGLPTSTDTQYF
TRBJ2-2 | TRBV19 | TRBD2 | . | TGTGCCAGTAGTAGCGGGAGTATCTCCGGGGAGCTGTTTTTT | CASSSGSISGELFF
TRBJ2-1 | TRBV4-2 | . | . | TGTGCCAGCAGCCAAGATAAAGATAGGGGGGGTAATGAGCAGTTCTTC | CASSQDKDRGGNEQFF
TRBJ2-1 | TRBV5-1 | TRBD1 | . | TGCGCCAGCAGCGTGACAGGGTATTATGAGCAGTTCTTC | CASSVTGYYEQFF
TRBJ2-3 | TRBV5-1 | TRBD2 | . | TGCGCCAGCAGCTTCTTGACTAGCGGGGGAACCACAGATACGCAGTATTTT | CASSFLTSGGTTDTQYF
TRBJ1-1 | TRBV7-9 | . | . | TGTGCCAGCAGCTTCTCGGGGAACACTGAAGCTTTCTTT | CASSFSGNTEAFF
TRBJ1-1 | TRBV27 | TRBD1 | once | TGTGCCAGCAGACCCCACAGGGGGCAGATGAACACTGAAGCTTTCTTT | CASRPHRGQMNTEAFF
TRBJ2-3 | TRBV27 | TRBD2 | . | TGTGCCAGCAGTAACAGACCGGGACTAGCAAGCACAGATACGCAGTATTTT | CASSNRPGLASTDTQYF
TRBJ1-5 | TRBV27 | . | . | TGTGCCAGCAGGCGCGCCGGGGTTGATAGCAATCAGCCCCAGCATTTT | CASRRAGVDSNQPQHF
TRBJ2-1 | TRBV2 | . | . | TGTGCCAGCGGAAGCCGGGACAATTACAATGAGCAGTTCTTC | CASGSRDNYNEQFF
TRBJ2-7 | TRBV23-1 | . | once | TGCGCCAGCAAGTACGACAGTTCCAACGAGCAGTACTTC | CASKYDSSNEQYF
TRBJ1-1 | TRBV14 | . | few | TGTGCCAGCAGCCCATTTGGTGGAGCGGGGGTTAGGACTGAAGCTTTCTTT | CASSPFGGAGVRTEAFF
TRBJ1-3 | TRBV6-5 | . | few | TGTGCCAGCATTAAAGGAACAGGGAACGGAAACACCATATATTTT | CASIKGTGNGNTIYF
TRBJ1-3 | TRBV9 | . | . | TGTGCCAGCAGCCAAAGCGGGGTCCTCTCTGGAAACACCATATATTTT | CASSQSGVLSGNTIYF
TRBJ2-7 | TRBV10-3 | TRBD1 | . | TGTGCCATCAGTGGCTGGAGAGAGGACAGGACCTACGAGCAGTACTTC | CAISGWREDRTYEQYF
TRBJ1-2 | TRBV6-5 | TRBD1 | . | TGTGCCAGCAGGGGGACAGGACGAGGCTACACCTTC | CASRGTGRGYTF
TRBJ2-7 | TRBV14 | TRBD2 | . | TGTGCCAGCAGTTTCCTAGCGGGAGTCTCCTACGAGCAGTACTTC | CASSFLAGVSYEQYF
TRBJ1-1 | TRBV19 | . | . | TGTGCCAGTAGTACGCTGACAGGAATGAACACTGAAGCTTTCTTT | CASSTLTGMNTEAFF